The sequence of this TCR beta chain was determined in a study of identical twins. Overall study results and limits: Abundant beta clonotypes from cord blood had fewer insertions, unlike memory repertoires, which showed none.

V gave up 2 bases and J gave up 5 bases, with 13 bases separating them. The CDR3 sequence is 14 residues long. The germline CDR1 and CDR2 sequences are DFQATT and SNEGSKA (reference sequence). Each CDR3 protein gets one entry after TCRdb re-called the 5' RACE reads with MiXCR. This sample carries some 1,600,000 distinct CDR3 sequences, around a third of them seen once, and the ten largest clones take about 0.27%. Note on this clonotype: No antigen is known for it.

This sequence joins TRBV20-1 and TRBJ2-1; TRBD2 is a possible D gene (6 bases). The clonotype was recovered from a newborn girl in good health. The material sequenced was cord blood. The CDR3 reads CSARRFGSHNEQFF. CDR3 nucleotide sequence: TGCAGTGCTAGACGGTTCGGGAGCCACAATGAGCAGTTCTTC.